This TCR beta chain was sequenced in a study of blood T cell repertoires in COVID-19. Study-level information: Collection of acute and convalescent COVID-19 samples took place in the United States, Italy and Spain. PBMCs, B-cell-depleted T cells, or T cells were the source of the cDNA or gDNA that made up the material.

The CDR3 sequence is 14 residues long. Germline V CDR1 and CDR2: SGHRS, YFSETQ. After removal of 4 bases from V and 6 bases from J, the junction contained 7 bases not matched to a gene. In the study's own analysis: Reference gene primers were amplified, and this amplification served to estimate nucleated cell counts. Profiling relied on immunoSEQ multiplex PCR, and the TCRdb table lists in-frame clones only, not all of them. The DNA was the basis for D and trimming; V, J and clone size are from that table. This sample has about 220,000 clones, with just over 85% found just once. The specimen was peripheral blood. The V call is TRBV5-1, the J call TRBJ1-2; 9 nucleotides align to TRBD1. This TCR derives from a man younger than 40 who had recovered from COVID-19. The CDR3 here is CASSRDRELNGYTF. The CDR3 DNA sequence: TGCGCCAGCAGCAGGGACAGGGAGTTAAATGGCTACACCTTC. Full variable domain (outside the CDR3, taken from reference TRBV5-1 and TRBJ1-2): KAGVTQTPRYLIKTRGQQVTLSCSPISGHRSVSWYQQTPGQGLQFLFEYFSETQRNKGNFPGRFSGRQFSNSRSEMNVSTLELGDSALYLCASSRDRELNGYTFGSGTRLTVV.